This T cell receptor beta chain was sequenced in a study of blood T cell repertoires in COVID-19. Study-level background: In each case, the material was cDNA or gDNA derived from T cells, B-cell-depleted T cells, or PBMCs.

Seattle researchers signed up patients amid active infection and tracked them longitudinally. Per germline, CDR1 LGHDT and CDR2 YNNKEL (reference sequence). The V and J ends lost 4 bases and 0 bases respectively, with 10 bases between them. This CDR3 region has 15 residues. Assay used: immunoSEQ multiplex PCR; TCRdb lists only in-frame clones, some missing. The table includes under 400,000 clones, approximately 89% detected once. Sequenced material: peripheral blood. The V and J genes are TRBV3-1 (or the pseudogene TRBV3-2) and TRBJ1-3, with D hard to call. This clonotype originated in a woman aged 25-40 years with COVID-19, enrolled during active disease. In nucleotides, the CDR3 is TGTGCCAGCAGCCTTTCAGGCCGCTCTGGAAACACCATATATTTT. This gives the protein CASSLSGRSGNTIYF.